This T cell receptor (beta chain) derives from a study of blood T cell repertoires in COVID-19. The overall study: Samples representing acute and convalescent COVID-19 were sourced from the United States, Italy and Spain. In each case, the material was cDNA or gDNA derived from T cells, B-cell-depleted T cells, or PBMCs.

Method: immunoSEQ multiplex PCR; TCRdb's copy keeps in-frame clones and lacks some. The data hold fewer than 400,000 clones, with around nine tenths observed a single time. The V and J ends lost 7 bases and 5 bases, in that order; junction bases with no gene match: 5. The CDR3 sequence is 13 residues long. Those enrolled, adults aged 18 to 89 years, came from 20 to 25 US areas. The chain uses TRBV12-3 or TRBV12-4 and TRBJ1-5; the match to TRBD1 covers 7 bases. This clonotype was obtained from a woman between 25 and 40 years old who had been exposed to COVID-19. The sequencing sample was made of PBMCs or T cells enriched from blood (not recorded which). The CDR3 coding sequence is TGTGCCAGCACCCTGGGACAGCATCAGCCCCAGCATTTT. Amino acids: CASTLGQHQPQHF.